This entry lists 19 T cell receptor beta chains sequenced from one sample in a study of T-cell reconstitution after alpha-beta-depleted transplantation in children. Library preparation (for TCRbeta) was performed with unique molecular identifiers. One entry per CDR3 protein results from TCRdb running MiXCR on the PCR reads. Seen here are about 300,000 distinct CDR3 sequences, roughly 8.2% observed once, and the top ten hold about 9.1%. Study-level findings and limits: From newly produced T cells came most of the T-cell counts and diversity one year after transplant.

What these receptors recognize is not known. The source was peripheral blood, collected 360 days after TCRalphabeta/CD19-depleted stem cell transplant. The receptors were sampled from a female patient younger than 10 who had a stem cell transplant for Fanconi anemia, so the T cells may come from the graft donor.

This clonotype has ten or more counts. This chain connects TRBV5-1 to TRBJ2-1; 8 bases align to TRBD2. CDR1 and CDR2 from the germline V gene are SGHRS and YFSETQ. V dropped 0 bases and J dropped 2; count of bases not matched to a gene: 4. The CDR3 runs 16 residues. The CDR3, as DNA: TGCGCCAGCAGCTTGGCTGACGGGGGGGCCTACAATGAGCAGTTCTTC. Translation: CASSLADGGAYNEQFF. Full variable domain (outside the CDR3, taken from reference TRBV5-1 and TRBJ2-1): KAGVTQTPRYLIKTRGQQVTLSCSPISGHRSVSWYQQTPGQGLQFLFEYFSETQRNKGNFPGRFSGRQFSNSRSEMNVSTLELGDSALYLCASSLADGGAYNEQFFGPGTRLTVL.

The chain links TRBV2 to TRBJ2-6, with D possibly TRBD1 on 6 matching bases. Germline V gene data show CDR1 as SNHLY and CDR2 as FYNNEI. The CDR3 has 15 residues. With 6 bases removed from V and 2 bases from J, the gap between germline ends came to 11 bases. The CDR3 spells CASSAGAAGANVLTF. The CDR3 DNA sequence: TGTGCCAGCAGCGCAGGGGCGGCTGGGGCCAACGTCCTGACTTTC.

This clonotype was recorded many times. The gene calls are TRBV6-5 and TRBJ1-1; D gene uncertain. The CDR3 runs 16 residues. Trimming took off 2 bases at V and 4 bases at J, with 17 bases between the two ends. Germline CDR1 is MNHEY and CDR2 is SVGAGI. As DNA, the CDR3 is TGTGCCAGCAGTTACGCTTTCCAGCGTCTCTCCACTGAAGCTTTCTTT. Protein sequence: CASSYAFQRLSTEAFF.

This clonotype was seen more than once but under ten times. CDR3 protein: CASSQTGADNQPQHF. For the CDR3, the DNA is TGCGCCAGCAGCCAGACAGGGGCGGACAATCAGCCCCAGCATTTT. The chain links TRBV4-1 to TRBJ1-5; 8 bases are shared with TRBD1. V lost 3 bases, J lost 3 bases, and 4 bases stayed unmatched. Germline assignment: CDR1 MGHRA and CDR2 YSYEKL. The CDR3 sequence is 15 residues long.

The sample holds many counts of this clonotype. The chain has TRBV20-1 and TRBJ1-2; D is perhaps TRBD1 (6 bases). The germline V gene encodes CDR1 DFQATT and CDR2 SNEGSKA (reference sequence). This CDR3 is built from 14 residues. Trimming took off 6 bases at V and 0 bases at J, with 14 bases between the two ends. The CDR3 is CSALDRSANYGYTF. In DNA form, the CDR3 reads TGCAGTGCACTAGACAGGAGCGCTAACTATGGCTACACCTTC.

The chain combines TRBV4-2 with TRBJ1-3; D is ambiguous. This CDR3 is built from 15 residues. From germline, CDR1 is LGHNA and CDR2 YNFKEQ. V lost 2 bases, J lost 0 bases, and 8 bases lay in between. CDR3 amino acids: CASSQPTLSGNTIYF. The CDR3 DNA is TGTGCCAGCAGCCAACCGACCCTCTCTGGAAACACCATATATTTT.

This clonotype was counted a few times. This sequence joins TRBV5-1 and TRBJ2-1, with TRBD2 matching over 11 bases. The CDR3 has 16 residues. CDR1 SGHRS and CDR2 YFSETQ come from the germline V gene. V lost 0 bases, J lost 9 bases, and 8 bases stayed unmatched. CDR3 loop: CASSLVSGRAFSEQFF. The CDR3 DNA is TGCGCCAGCAGCTTGGTTAGCGGGAGGGCCTTCAGTGAGCAGTTCTTC.

This clonotype was detected ten times or more. The rearrangement joins TRBV6-1 to TRBJ1-1, with D hard to call. V was shortened by 5 bases and J by 3 bases, with 10 bases between the two germline ends. Germline V gives CDR1 MNHNS, CDR2 SASEGT. The CDR3 totals 13 residues. CDR3 sequence (DNA): TGTGCCAGCAGTAGGAGGGTCGACACTGAAGCTTTCTTT. The encoded protein is CASSRRVDTEAFF.

This clonotype was detected ten times or more. The chain combines TRBV28 with TRBJ2-7, with TRBD1 as a possible D gene (5 bases). The germline CDR1 and CDR2 sequences are MDHEN and SYDVKM. The CDR3 has 14 amino acids. V was shortened by 4 bases and J by 3 bases, with 13 bases between the two germline ends. As DNA, the CDR3 is TGTGCCAGCAGTTATGGACACCTTGACTACGAGCAGTACTTC. It translates to CASSYGHLDYEQYF. The whole variable domain, filled in from reference TRBV28 and TRBJ2-7, reads DVKVTQSSRYLVKRTGEKVFLECVQDMDHENMFWYRQDPGLGLRLIYFSYDVKMKEKGDIPEGYSVSREKKERFSLILESASTNQTSMYLCASSYGHLDYEQYFGPGTRLTVT.

This clonotype came up many times. The CDR3 nucleotides read TGTGCCAGCATGACAGGGACCGGGGAGCTGTTTTTT. This gives the protein CASMTGTGELFF. The J gene is TRBJ2-2, the V gene TRBV9; 7 bases map to TRBD1. The CDR3 consists of 12 residues. V was pared by 6 bases and J by 5 bases, with 1 base of the junction left unmatched. Germline V gene sequence: CDR1 SGDLS, CDR2 YYNGEE.

The chain recombines TRBV7-3 with TRBJ1-1; TRBD1 is a possible D gene (5 bases). Trimming removed 5 bases from V and 4 bases from J, with 17 bases in between. This CDR3 contains 15 residues. CDR1 and CDR2 (germline): SGHTA, FQGTGA. CDR3: CASSIASGLRTEAFF. For the CDR3, the DNA is TGTGCCAGCAGCATTGCATCGGGACTTCGCACTGAAGCTTTCTTT. The variable domain in full, completed from reference TRBV7-3 and TRBJ1-1, reads GAGVSQTPSNKVTEKGKYVELRCDPISGHTALYWYRQSLGQGPEFLIYFQGTGAADDSGLPNDRFFAVRPEGSVSTLKIQRTERGDSAVYLCASSIASGLRTEAFFGQGTRLTVV.

This clonotype came up many times. This chain uses TRBV3-1 with TRBJ2-7, with D uncertain. The CDR3 has 15 amino acids. The ends were cut back, 0 bases at V and 7 bases at J, with 16 bases in the middle. Germline values: CDR1 LGHDT, CDR2 YNNKEL (reference sequence). The CDR3 DNA reads TGTGCCAGCAGCCAAGATATCCGGGCTTTCCGTGAGCAGTACGTC. Protein sequence: CASSQDIRAFREQYV.

This clonotype appeared many times. The V and J genes are TRBV28 and TRBJ1-2; D call uncertain. The V gene lost 1 base and the J gene lost 8 bases, with 11 bases spanning the gap. Looked up from germline, CDR1 is MDHEN and CDR2 is SYDVKM. The CDR3 totals 13 residues. The chain's CDR3 is CASSLLKGRGYTF. The DNA of the CDR3 is TGTGCCAGCAGTTTATTGAAGGGTAGAGGCTACACCTTC.

This clonotype was counted between two and nine times. The chain has TRBV11-1 and TRBJ2-7; a possible D gene is TRBD2 (5 bases). This CDR3 has 17 amino acids. V lost 4 bases and J lost 3, with 22 bases in between. CDR1 is SGHAT, CDR2 FQDESV, per germline (reference sequence). This CDR3 reads CASSSPDPGYGIYEQYF. Here the CDR3 DNA reads TGTGCCAGCAGCTCCCCCGACCCGGGATATGGGATCTACGAGCAGTACTTC. Variable domain in full (rest from reference TRBV11-1 and TRBJ2-7): EAEVAQSPRYKITEKSQAVAFWCDPISGHATLYWYRQILGQGPELLVQFQDESVVDDSQLPKDRFSAERLKGVDSTLKIQPAELGDSAMYLCASSSPDPGYGIYEQYFGPGTRLTVT.

This clonotype was counted once. CDR3 sequence reads: CASSLQVPDIGELFF. The CDR3 DNA reads as TGCGCCAGCAGCTTACAGGTCCCGGATATCGGGGAGCTGTTTTTT. The rearrangement links TRBV5-1 to TRBJ2-2; TRBD1 might be the D (5 bases). The CDR3 consists of 15 residues. Germline-derived CDR1 and CDR2 are SGHRS and YFSETQ. Trimming took 2 bases from V and 7 from J, leaving 15 bases between them.

This clonotype was counted many times. The genes are TRBV15 and TRBJ2-5; D possibly corresponds to TRBD2 (5 bases). CDR3 length: 15 residues. Germline loops: CDR1 LNHNV, CDR2 YYDKDF (reference sequence). Trimming left V 0 bases short and J 2 bases short, with 10 bases between. Here the CDR3 DNA reads TGTGCCACCAGCAGAGATCGGGGTCGGCAAGAGACCCAGTACTTC. Its protein product is CATSRDRGRQETQYF.

This chain joins TRBV5-1 and TRBJ1-6; unclear D gene. The germline gives CDR1 SGHRS, CDR2 YFSETQ. V lost 2 bases and J lost 6, with 12 bases in between. This CDR3 has 15 residues. In DNA, the CDR3 is TGCGCCAGCAGCTTTTTCGGGGATATTAATTCACCCCTCCACTTT. Its translation is CASSFFGDINSPLHF.

This clonotype was counted ten times or more. This chain links TRBV5-1 with TRBJ2-2; the D is unclear. Germline V CDR1 and CDR2: SGHRS, YFSETQ. The length of the CDR3 is 15 residues. V lost 3 bases to trimming and J lost 1 base, with 10 bases between them. The CDR3 sequence: CASSYVTQNTGELFF. The CDR3 region has the DNA TGCGCCAGCAGCTACGTTACTCAGAACACCGGGGAGCTGTTTTTT.

This clonotype was counted many times. The chain employs TRBV7-9 and TRBJ1-1, with 8 bases fitting TRBD1. Germline V gene data show CDR1 as SEHNR and CDR2 as FQNEAQ (reference sequence). CDR3 length: 11 amino acids. V was pared by 4 bases and J by 12 bases, with 4 bases of the junction left unmatched. The CDR3 nucleotides are TGTGCCAGCAGCTGGACAGGGATGACTTTCTTT. Translating gives CASSWTGMTFF.